This entry features one T cell receptor beta chain sequence. Antigen: not known. CDR3 size: 14 residues. CDR1 is MNHEY, CDR2 SVGAGI, per germline. Trimming removed 6 bases from V and 8 bases from J, with 19 bases in between. The data derive from a study of T cells in localized non-small cell lung cancer. General study results and limits: Heterogeneity is still possible, as just one tumor region was sequenced. A raised T cell density in blood coincided with lengthier overall survival. Uninvolved adjacent lung had the highest recorded T cell clonality, with tumor below it. Appearances in adjacent lung were noted for a median about 60 of the top 100 tumor clones.

TCRdb keeps only in-frame clones here, not all; method: immunoSEQ multiplex PCR. The sample includes 45,000 to 55,000 clones, around 77% seen only once; the top ten take roughly a sixth. The sample in question was peripheral blood, obtained before any cancer treatment. This sequence joins TRBV6-5 and TRBJ1-2; D is possibly TRBD1 (5 bases). This clonotype originated in a man aged 35-75 years with stage I squamous cell lung carcinoma. The CDR3 DNA is TGTGCCAGCAGCCCCGGGACGTCCTACGGGGGCTACACCTTC. Translation: CASSPGTSYGGYTF.